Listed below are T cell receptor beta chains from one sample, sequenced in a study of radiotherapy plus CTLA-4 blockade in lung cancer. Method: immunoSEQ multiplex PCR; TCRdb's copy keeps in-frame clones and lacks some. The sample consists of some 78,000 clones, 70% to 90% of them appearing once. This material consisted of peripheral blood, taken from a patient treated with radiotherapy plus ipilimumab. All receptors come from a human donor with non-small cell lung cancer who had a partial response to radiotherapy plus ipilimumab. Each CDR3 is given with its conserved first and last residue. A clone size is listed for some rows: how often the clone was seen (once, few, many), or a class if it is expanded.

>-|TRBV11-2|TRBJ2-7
CASSLDPASRREQYF
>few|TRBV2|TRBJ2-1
CASSRTPYNEQFF
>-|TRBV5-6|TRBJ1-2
CASSLLIRGTDGYTF
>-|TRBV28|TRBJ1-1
CAIHRDRKGIGAFF
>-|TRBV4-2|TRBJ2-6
CASSQDAWTSGTSGANVLTF
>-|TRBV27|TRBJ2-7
CASSLSGTGGREQYF
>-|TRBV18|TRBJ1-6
CASSPRQGSNSPLHF
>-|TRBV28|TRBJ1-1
CASRRAGGRTEAFF
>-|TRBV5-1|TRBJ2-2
CASSLALAGVGTGELFF
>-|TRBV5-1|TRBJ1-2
CASSPQGTGGEGYTF
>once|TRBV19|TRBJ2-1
CASSWGEGGNEQFF
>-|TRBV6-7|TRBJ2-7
CASSTQDSQTYYEQYF
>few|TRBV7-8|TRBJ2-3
CASSPGGGLTDTQYF
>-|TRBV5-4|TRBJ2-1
CASSLASGTLPNEQFF
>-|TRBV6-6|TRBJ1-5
CASRRLDGGRHQPQHF
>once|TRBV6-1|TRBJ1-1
CASSEAGAANTEAFF
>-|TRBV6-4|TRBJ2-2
CASSRLAPGELFF
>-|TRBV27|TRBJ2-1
CASSSPGGETSTYNEQFF
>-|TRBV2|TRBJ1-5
CASRQGHDQPQHF
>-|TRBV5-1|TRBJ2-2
CASSPGQNTGELFF
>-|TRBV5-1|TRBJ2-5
CASSLERGAPEETQYF
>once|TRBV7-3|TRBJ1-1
CASSSKGDTEAFF
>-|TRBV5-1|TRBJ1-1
CASSVSLNTEAFF
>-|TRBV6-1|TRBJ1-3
CASSDRGTGNTIYF
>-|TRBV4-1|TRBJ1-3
CASSQESLKLGNTIYF
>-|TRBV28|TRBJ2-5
CASSLAGARRKETQYF
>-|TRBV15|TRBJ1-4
CATRGGGLSGGHEKLFF
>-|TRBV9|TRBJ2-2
CASSADWDTGELFF
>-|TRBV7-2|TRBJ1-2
CASIHRGQVANYGYTF
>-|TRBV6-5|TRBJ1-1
CASSDWANTEAFF
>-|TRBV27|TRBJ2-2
CASSPRTVSNTGELFF
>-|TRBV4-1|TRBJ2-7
CASSPPGLAGNYEQYF
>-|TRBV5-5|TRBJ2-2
CASSLVGAANTGELFF
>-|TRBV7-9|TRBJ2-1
CASSYGNEQFF
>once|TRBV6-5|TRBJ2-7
CASSLDSLQEQYF
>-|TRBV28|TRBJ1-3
CASSLPLSLTGRTIYF
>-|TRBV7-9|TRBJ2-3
CASSFTGSSDTQYF
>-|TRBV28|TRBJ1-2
CASTRGGVLSYTF
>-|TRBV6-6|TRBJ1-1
CASSYSAIWSEAFF